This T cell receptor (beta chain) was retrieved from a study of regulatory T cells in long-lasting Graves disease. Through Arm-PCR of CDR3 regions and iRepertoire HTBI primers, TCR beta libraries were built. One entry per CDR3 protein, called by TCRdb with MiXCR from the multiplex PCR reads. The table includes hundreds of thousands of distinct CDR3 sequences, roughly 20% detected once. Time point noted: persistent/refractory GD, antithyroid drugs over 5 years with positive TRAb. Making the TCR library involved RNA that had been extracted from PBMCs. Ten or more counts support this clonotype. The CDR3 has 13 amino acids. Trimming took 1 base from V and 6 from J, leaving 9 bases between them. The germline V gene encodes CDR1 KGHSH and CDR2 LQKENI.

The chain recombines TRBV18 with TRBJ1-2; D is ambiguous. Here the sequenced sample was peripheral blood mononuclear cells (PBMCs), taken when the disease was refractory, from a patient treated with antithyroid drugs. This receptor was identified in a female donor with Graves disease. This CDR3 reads CASSPQLVDGYTF. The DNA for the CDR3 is TGTGCCAGCTCACCACAGTTAGTGGATGGCTACACCTTC.